Given below is one TCR beta chain in context. The data were obtained in a study of blood T cell repertoires in COVID-19. About the study: Some COVID-19 samples were acute and others convalescent; all came from the United States, Italy and Spain. Sample material is recorded as cDNA or gDNA derived from T cells, B-cell-depleted T cells, or PBMCs.

J was trimmed by 4 bases and V by 3 bases; bases with no gene match: 8. Looked up from germline, CDR1 is KGHSH and CDR2 is LQKENI. CDR3 length: 15 amino acids. In the original analysis: Estimation of nucleated cell counts relied on the amplification of reference gene primers. Data came from immunoSEQ multiplex PCR; TCRdb stores just in-frame clones and leaves some out. V, J and clone size are taken as reported in that table, and D and trimming were inferred from the DNA itself. Of 100,000 to 150,000 clones listed, approximately 87% are singletons. The chain has TRBV18 and TRBJ1-1; 7 positions match TRBD1. This clonotype was sampled from a man aged 50 or older with acute or convalescent COVID-19. The material sequenced was peripheral blood. The CDR3 loop is CASSPRTSGGTEAFF. For the CDR3, the DNA is TGTGCCAGCTCACCCAGAACGTCAGGGGGCACTGAAGCTTTCTTT.